This is a list of T cell receptor beta chains from one sample in a study of blood T cell repertoires in COVID-19. Sequenced by immunoSEQ multiplex PCR; TCRdb stores in-frame clones only, minus some. The sample lists fewer than 95,000 clones, about 88% seen once, with roughly 8.7% in the top ten. Sequences were obtained from peripheral blood. These receptors were taken from a man aged 45 to 65 with acute or convalescent COVID-19. Each CDR3 is given without its conserved first and last residue. Fields, in order: J gene, V gene, CDR3 protein.

j_call: TRBJ1-2
v_call: TRBV15
cdr3_aa: ATSRDSGFYGYT

j_call: TRBJ1-6
v_call: TRBV30
cdr3_aa: AWSRDSRSPLH

j_call: TRBJ1-3
v_call: TRBV9
cdr3_aa: ASSAGGSGNTIY

j_call: TRBJ2-7
v_call: TRBV2
cdr3_aa: ASSTGVLYEQY

j_call: TRBJ1-2
v_call: TRBV30
cdr3_aa: AWSVQPGKGYT

j_call: TRBJ2-2
v_call: TRBV10-3
cdr3_aa: AISGIPTGGYTGELF

j_call: TRBJ1-1
v_call: TRBV6-6
cdr3_aa: ATTGFNTEAF

j_call: TRBJ1-2
v_call: TRBV6-5
cdr3_aa: ATLTGQGYGYT

j_call: TRBJ1-1
v_call: TRBV5-1
cdr3_aa: ASSLDGRQRNTEAF

j_call: TRBJ2-3
v_call: TRBV3-1/TRBV3-2
cdr3_aa: ASSQRTGGTDTQY

j_call: TRBJ2-7
v_call: TRBV6-6
cdr3_aa: ASNPGLAGYEQY

j_call: TRBJ2-5
v_call: TRBV7-8
cdr3_aa: ASSLDQGRKTQY

j_call: TRBJ1-1
v_call: TRBV14
cdr3_aa: ASSPGQMNTEAF

j_call: TRBJ2-5
v_call: TRBV5-5
cdr3_aa: ASSFLLSGQETQY

j_call: TRBJ1-2
v_call: TRBV24-1
cdr3_aa: ATSDTSAGWHGYT

j_call: TRBJ1-5
v_call: TRBV7-8
cdr3_aa: ASSSIRRQGGTSSPPQH

j_call: TRBJ1-2
v_call: TRBV28
cdr3_aa: ASSPPRGMRGYT

j_call: TRBJ1-1
v_call: TRBV6-5
cdr3_aa: ASRDWREAF

j_call: TRBJ1-5
v_call: TRBV7-8
cdr3_aa: ASENSYSNQPQH

j_call: TRBJ1-2
v_call: TRBV6-6
cdr3_aa: ASSPRQGLGYT

j_call: TRBJ1-4
v_call: TRBV19
cdr3_aa: ASSIQGTEKLF

j_call: TRBJ2-7
v_call: TRBV4-2
cdr3_aa: ASSQVKGQHYEQY

j_call: TRBJ1-6
v_call: TRBV7-2
cdr3_aa: ASSLKRDNSPLH

j_call: TRBJ2-3
v_call: TRBV5-1
cdr3_aa: ASSLGLAGGLQDTQY

j_call: TRBJ2-3
v_call: TRBV25-1
cdr3_aa: ASSLTGSTDTQY

j_call: TRBJ2-3
v_call: TRBV5-1
cdr3_aa: ASSLDRGGSTDTQY

j_call: TRBJ1-5
v_call: TRBV6-5
cdr3_aa: ASSLDSYNQPQH

j_call: TRBJ1-2
v_call: TRBV6-5
cdr3_aa: ASSWDRTYGYT

j_call: TRBJ1-1
v_call: TRBV7-2
cdr3_aa: ASSLTRNTEAF

j_call: TRBJ2-3
v_call: TRBV6-1
cdr3_aa: ASSEVGGGTQY

j_call: TRBJ1-5
v_call: TRBV19
cdr3_aa: ASSIVPGHQPQH

j_call: TRBJ2-1
v_call: TRBV19
cdr3_aa: ASSIELGYHNEQF

j_call: TRBJ2-3
v_call: TRBV5-6
cdr3_aa: ASSRDRVTDTQY

j_call: TRBJ1-5
v_call: TRBV19
cdr3_aa: ASSIGTGGNQPQH

j_call: TRBJ2-1
v_call: TRBV13
cdr3_aa: ASSFRDYLNEQF

j_call: TRBJ2-1
v_call: TRBV7-3
cdr3_aa: ASSATGGPSYNEQF

j_call: TRBJ1-2
v_call: TRBV10-3
cdr3_aa: AISKGTGEGYT

j_call: TRBJ1-6
v_call: TRBV10-3
cdr3_aa: AIGPQGSPLH

j_call: TRBJ2-1
v_call: TRBV3-1/TRBV3-2
cdr3_aa: ASSHFGLAGAFSYNEQF

j_call: TRBJ1-5
v_call: TRBV30
cdr3_aa: AWSVRGGASQPQH

j_call: TRBJ2-3
v_call: TRBV7-6
cdr3_aa: ASSLVGFGQVGTDTQY

j_call: TRBJ1-6
v_call: TRBV30
cdr3_aa: AWSSGQGYSPLH

j_call: TRBJ1-6
v_call: TRBV6-1
cdr3_aa: ASSDGTGRNSPLH

j_call: TRBJ1-6
v_call: TRBV19
cdr3_aa: ASSGQGGASPLH

j_call: TRBJ2-3
v_call: TRBV7-3
cdr3_aa: ASSLTPRDTQY

j_call: TRBJ2-7
v_call: TRBV2
cdr3_aa: ASSGGGRTYEQY

j_call: TRBJ1-5
v_call: TRBV11-2
cdr3_aa: ASSSGGQGKQPQH

j_call: TRBJ2-4
v_call: TRBV30
cdr3_aa: AWSGTGIRGIQY

j_call: TRBJ2-1
v_call: TRBV28
cdr3_aa: ASRYSGLSGNEQF

j_call: TRBJ2-5
v_call: TRBV9
cdr3_aa: ASSVYGSQGATQY

j_call: TRBJ2-3
v_call: TRBV7-8
cdr3_aa: ASSGRTSGETDTQY

j_call: TRBJ2-1
v_call: TRBV11-2
cdr3_aa: ASSLVRGGINEQF

j_call: TRBJ1-1
v_call: TRBV7-9
cdr3_aa: ASSRTGRLTEAF

j_call: TRBJ1-3
v_call: TRBV5-4
cdr3_aa: ASTQGAPGNTIY

j_call: TRBJ2-1
v_call: TRBV11-2
cdr3_aa: ASSSLRNEQF

j_call: TRBJ2-3
v_call: TRBV5-6
cdr3_aa: ASSRGATTDTQY

j_call: TRBJ2-7
v_call: TRBV2
cdr3_aa: ASSAGQLSYEQY

j_call: TRBJ2-3
v_call: TRBV3-1/TRBV3-2
cdr3_aa: ASSQEIPLAGSQGHTQY

j_call: TRBJ1-1
v_call: TRBV19
cdr3_aa: ASSDQGGSTEAF